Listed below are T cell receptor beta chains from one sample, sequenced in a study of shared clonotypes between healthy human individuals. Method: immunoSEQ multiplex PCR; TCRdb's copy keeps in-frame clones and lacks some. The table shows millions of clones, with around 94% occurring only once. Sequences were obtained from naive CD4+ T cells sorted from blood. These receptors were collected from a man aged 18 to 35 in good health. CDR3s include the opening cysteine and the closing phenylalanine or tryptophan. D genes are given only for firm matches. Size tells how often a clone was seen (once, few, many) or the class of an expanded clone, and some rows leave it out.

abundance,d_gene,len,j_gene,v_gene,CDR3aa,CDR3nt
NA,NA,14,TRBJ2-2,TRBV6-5,CASSPGSDTGELFF,TGTGCCAGCAGCCCAGGGTCCGACACCGGGGAGCTGTTTTTT
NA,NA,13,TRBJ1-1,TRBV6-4,CASSDRTNTEAFF,TGTGCCAGCAGTGACAGGACGAACACTGAAGCTTTCTTT
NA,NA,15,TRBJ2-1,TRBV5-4,CASSLGLGTNNEQFF,TGTGCCAGCAGCTTGGGACTAGGTACGAACAATGAGCAGTTCTTC
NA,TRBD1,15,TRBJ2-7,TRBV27,CASSPEGQGSYEQYF,TGTGCCAGCAGTCCGGAGGGACAGGGCTCTTACGAGCAGTACTTC
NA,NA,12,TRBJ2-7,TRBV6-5,CASSSSTYEQYF,TGTGCCAGCAGTTCCTCAACCTACGAGCAGTACTTC
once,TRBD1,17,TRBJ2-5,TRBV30,CAWSAPRAGRGTETQYF,TGTGCCTGGAGTGCCCCAAGGGCCGGCAGGGGGACAGAGACCCAGTACTTC
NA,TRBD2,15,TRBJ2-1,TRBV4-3,CASSPSGLAGDSWFF,TGCGCCAGCAGCCCATCGGGACTAGCGGGAGATAGCTGGTTCTTC
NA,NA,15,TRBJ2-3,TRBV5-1,CASSFQDGFTDTQYF,TGCGCCAGCAGCTTCCAGGACGGATTTACAGATACGCAGTATTTT
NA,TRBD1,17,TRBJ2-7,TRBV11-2,CASSLLPGTEFPREQYF,TGTGCCAGCAGCTTATTACCCGGGACAGAGTTCCCACGGGAGCAGTACTTC
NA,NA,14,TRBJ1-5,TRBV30,CAWSVSGANQPQHF,TGTGCCTGGAGTGTTTCAGGGGCCAATCAGCCCCAGCATTTT
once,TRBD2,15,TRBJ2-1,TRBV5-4,CASSLDQREVNEQFF,TGTGCCAGCAGCTTGGACCAGCGGGAGGTCAATGAGCAGTTCTTC
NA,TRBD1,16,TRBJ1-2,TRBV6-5,CASSSRGQLTNYGYTF,TGTGCCAGCAGTTCGAGGGGACAGCTGACTAACTATGGCTACACCTTC
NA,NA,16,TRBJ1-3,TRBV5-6,CASSLVGPFSGNTIYF,TGTGCCAGCAGCTTGGTAGGGCCTTTCTCTGGAAACACCATATATTTT
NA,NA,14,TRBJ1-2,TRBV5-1,CASSRRGEDYGYTF,TGCGCCAGCAGCCGCCGGGGGGAAGACTATGGCTACACCTTC
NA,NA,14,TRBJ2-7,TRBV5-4,CASRREAEAREQYF,TGTGCCAGCAGACGGGAAGCGGAGGCGCGCGAGCAGTACTTC
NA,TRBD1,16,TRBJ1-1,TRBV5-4,CASSLMAGQQATEAFF,TGTGCCAGCAGCCTAATGGCGGGACAGCAAGCCACTGAAGCTTTCTTT
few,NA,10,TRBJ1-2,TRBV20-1,CSARNGGYTF,TGCAGTGCTAGGAACGGAGGCTACACCTTC
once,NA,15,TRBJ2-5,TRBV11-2,CASSSNRVHQETQYF,TGTGCCAGCAGCTCAAACCGGGTTCACCAAGAGACCCAGTACTTC
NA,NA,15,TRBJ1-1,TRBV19,CASRMTTKKGTEAFF,TGTGCCAGTAGGATGACAACGAAGAAGGGCACTGAAGCTTTCTTT
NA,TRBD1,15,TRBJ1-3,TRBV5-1,CASSLDGTAGNTIYF,TGCGCCAGCAGCTTGGACGGGACAGCCGGAAACACCATATATTTT
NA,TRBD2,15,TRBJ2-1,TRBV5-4,CASSPGLADYNEQFF,TGTGCCAGCAGTCCGGGACTAGCGGACTACAATGAGCAGTTCTTC
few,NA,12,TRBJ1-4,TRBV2,CASRTRDEKLFF,TGTGCCTCCCGGACCCGGGATGAAAAACTGTTTTTT
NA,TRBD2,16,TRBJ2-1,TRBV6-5,CASSYSRLAGLNEQFF,TGTGCCAGCAGTTACTCGCGGCTAGCGGGATTAAATGAGCAGTTCTTC
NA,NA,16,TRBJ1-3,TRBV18,CASSPPWGEIGNTIYF,TGTGCCAGCTCACCGCCGTGGGGGGAGATTGGAAACACCATATATTTT
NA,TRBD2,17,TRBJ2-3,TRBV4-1,CASSQASQRGSTDTQYF,TGCGCCAGCAGCCAAGCTTCGCAGCGGGGTAGCACAGATACGCAGTATTTT
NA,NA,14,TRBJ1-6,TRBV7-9,CASSLEGSFSPLHF,TGTGCCAGCAGCTTAGAGGGTAGTTTTTCACCCCTCCACTTT
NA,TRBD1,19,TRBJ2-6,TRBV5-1,CASSSPPGQTRSGANVLTF,TGCGCCAGCAGCTCGCCCCCGGGACAGACCCGCTCTGGGGCCAACGTCCTGACTTTC
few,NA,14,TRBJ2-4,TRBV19,CASSIGIAKNIQYF,TGTGCCAGTAGTATCGGGATAGCCAAAAACATTCAGTACTTC
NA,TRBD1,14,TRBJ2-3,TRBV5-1,CASSWDRAGDTQYF,TGCGCCAGCAGCTGGGACAGGGCAGGAGATACGCAGTATTTT
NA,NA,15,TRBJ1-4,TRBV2,CASSAPRGPEEKLFF,TGTGCCAGCAGTGCTCCCCGCGGCCCGGAGGAAAAACTGTTTTTT
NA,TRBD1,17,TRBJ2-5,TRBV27,CASSQGWVQGALKTQYF,TGTGCCAGCAGTCAAGGTTGGGTACAGGGGGCATTAAAGACCCAGTACTTC
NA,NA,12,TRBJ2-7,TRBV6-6,CASGSTNYEQYF,TGTGCCAGCGGGTCGACCAACTACGAGCAGTACTTC
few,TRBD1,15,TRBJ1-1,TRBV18,CASSPRQGQNTEAFF,TGTGCCAGCTCACCACGACAGGGTCAGAACACTGAAGCTTTCTTT
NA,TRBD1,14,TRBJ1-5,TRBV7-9,CASSADRGDQPQHF,TGTGCCAGCAGCGCGGACAGGGGCGATCAGCCCCAGCATTTT
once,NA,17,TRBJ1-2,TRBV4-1,CASSQITLRGANYGYTF,TGCGCCAGCAGCCAAATTACCCTTCGCGGGGCTAACTATGGCTACACCTTC
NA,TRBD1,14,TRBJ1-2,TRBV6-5,CASRRQGRNYGYTF,TGTGCCAGCAGACGACAGGGGAGGAACTATGGCTACACCTTC
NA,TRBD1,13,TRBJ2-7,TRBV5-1,CASSRDRSYEQYF,TGCGCCAGCAGCCGGGACAGATCCTACGAGCAGTACTTC
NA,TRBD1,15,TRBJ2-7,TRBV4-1,CASSQEPTGGYEQYF,TGCGCCAGCAGCCAAGAGCCGACAGGGGGCTACGAGCAGTACTTC
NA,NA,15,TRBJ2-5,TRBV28,CASSFSLIRGETQYF,TGTGCCAGCAGTTTTTCCCTAATTAGGGGGGAGACCCAGTACTTC
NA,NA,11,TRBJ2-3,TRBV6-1,CASIEWDTQYF,TGTGCCAGCATTGAATGGGATACGCAGTATTTT
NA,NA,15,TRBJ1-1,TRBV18,CASSPPGGEGTEAFF,TGTGCCAGCTCACCGCCGGGGGGCGAGGGCACTGAAGCTTTCTTT
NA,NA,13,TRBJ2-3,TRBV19,CASQGWVTDTQYF,TGTGCCAGCCAAGGGTGGGTAACAGATACGCAGTATTTT
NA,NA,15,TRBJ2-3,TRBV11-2,CASSREGDLTDTQYF,TGTGCCAGCAGCCGAGAGGGAGACCTCACAGATACGCAGTATTTT
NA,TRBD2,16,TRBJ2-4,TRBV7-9,CASSWTSGRVENIQYF,TGTGCCAGCAGCTGGACTAGCGGGAGGGTCGAAAACATTCAGTACTTC
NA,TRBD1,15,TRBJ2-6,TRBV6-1,CAGMTGESGANVLTF,TGTGCCGGCATGACAGGGGAATCTGGGGCCAACGTCCTGACTTTC